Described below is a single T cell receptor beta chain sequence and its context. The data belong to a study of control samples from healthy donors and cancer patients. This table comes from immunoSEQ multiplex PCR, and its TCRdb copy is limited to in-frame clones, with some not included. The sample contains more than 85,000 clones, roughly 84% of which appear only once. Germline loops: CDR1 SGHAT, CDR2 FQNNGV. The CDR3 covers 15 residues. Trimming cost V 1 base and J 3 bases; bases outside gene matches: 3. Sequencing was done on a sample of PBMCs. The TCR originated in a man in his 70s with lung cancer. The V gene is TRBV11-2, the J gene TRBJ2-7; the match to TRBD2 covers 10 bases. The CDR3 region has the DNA TGTGCCAGCAGCTTAGCTCTAGCGGGAGTCTACGAGCAGTACTTC. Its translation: CASSLALAGVYEQYF.